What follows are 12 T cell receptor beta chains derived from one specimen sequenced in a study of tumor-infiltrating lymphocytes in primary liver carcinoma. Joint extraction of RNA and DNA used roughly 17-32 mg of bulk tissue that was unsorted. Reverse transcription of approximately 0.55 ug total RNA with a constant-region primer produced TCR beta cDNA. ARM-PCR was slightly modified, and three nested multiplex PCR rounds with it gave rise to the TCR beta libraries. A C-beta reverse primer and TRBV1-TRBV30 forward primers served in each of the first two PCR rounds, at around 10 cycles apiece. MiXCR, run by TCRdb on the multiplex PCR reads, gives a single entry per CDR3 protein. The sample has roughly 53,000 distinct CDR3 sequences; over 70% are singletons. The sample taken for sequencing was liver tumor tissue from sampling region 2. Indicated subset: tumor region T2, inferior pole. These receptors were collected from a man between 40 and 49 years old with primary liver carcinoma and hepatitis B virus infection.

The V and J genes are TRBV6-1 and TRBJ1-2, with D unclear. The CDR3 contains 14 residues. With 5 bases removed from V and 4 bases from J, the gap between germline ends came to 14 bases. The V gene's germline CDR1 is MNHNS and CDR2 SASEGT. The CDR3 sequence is CASSMKQAIYGYTF. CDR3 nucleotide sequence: TGTGCCAGCAGTATGAAACAAGCTATCTATGGCTACACCTTC.

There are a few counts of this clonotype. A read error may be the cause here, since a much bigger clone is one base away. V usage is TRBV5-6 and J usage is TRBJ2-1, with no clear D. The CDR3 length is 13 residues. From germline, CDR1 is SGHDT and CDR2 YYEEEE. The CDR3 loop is CARSLVLTDEQFF. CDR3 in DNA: TGTGCCAGGAGCTTGGTACTAACCGATGAGCAGTTCTTC. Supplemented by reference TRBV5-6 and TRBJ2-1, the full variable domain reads DAGVTQSPTHLIKTRGQQVTLRCSPKSGHDTVSWYQQALGQGPQFIFQYYEEEERQRGNFPDRFSGHQFPNYSSELNVNALLLGDSALYLCARSLVLTDEQFFGPGTRLTVL.

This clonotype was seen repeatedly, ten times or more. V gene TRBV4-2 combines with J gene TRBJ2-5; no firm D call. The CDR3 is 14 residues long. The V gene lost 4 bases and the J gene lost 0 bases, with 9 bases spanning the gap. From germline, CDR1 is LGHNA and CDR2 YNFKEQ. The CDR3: CASSPAADQETQYF. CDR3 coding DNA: TGTGCCAGCAGCCCGGCGGCAGACCAAGAGACCCAGTACTTC.

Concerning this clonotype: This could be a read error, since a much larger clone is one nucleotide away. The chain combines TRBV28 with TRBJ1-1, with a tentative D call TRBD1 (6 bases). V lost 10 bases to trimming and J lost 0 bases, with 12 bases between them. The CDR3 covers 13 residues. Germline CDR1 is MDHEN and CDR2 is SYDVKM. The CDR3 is CAMLGTLNTEAFF. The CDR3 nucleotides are TGTGCCATGCTCGGGACACTGAACACTGAAGCTTTCTTT.

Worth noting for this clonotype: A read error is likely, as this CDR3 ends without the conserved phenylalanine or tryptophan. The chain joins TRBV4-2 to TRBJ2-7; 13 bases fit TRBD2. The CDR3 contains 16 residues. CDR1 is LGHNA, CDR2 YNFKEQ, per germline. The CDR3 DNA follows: TGTGCCAGCAGCGAACTAGCGGGAGGGTCCTCCTATGAGCAGTACCTC. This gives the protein CASSELAGGSSYEQYL.

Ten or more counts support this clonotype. The CDR3 region is CASSLKGTAEKLFF. The CDR3 DNA is TGTGCCAGCAGCTTGAAGGGCACGGCTGAAAAACTGTTTTTT. The rearrangement joins TRBV5-6 to TRBJ1-4; D unresolved. Trimming left V 1 base short and J 7 bases short, with 11 bases between. CDR1 and CDR2 (germline): SGHDT, YYEEEE. This CDR3 is 14 amino acids long.

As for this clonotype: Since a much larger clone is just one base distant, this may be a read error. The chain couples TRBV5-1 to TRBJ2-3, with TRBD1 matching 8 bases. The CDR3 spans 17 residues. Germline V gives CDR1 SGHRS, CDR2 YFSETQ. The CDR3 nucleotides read TGCGCCAGCAGCCCAGTCCCAGGGGGCGATAGCACAGATGCGCAGTATTTT. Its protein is CASSPVPGGDSTDAQYF.

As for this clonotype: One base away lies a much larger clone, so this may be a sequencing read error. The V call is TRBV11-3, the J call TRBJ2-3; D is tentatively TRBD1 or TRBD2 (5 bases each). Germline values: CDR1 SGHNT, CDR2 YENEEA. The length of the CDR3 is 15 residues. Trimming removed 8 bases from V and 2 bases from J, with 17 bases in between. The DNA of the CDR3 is TGTGCCAGCCGCCCCGGTGGGGGTCCCACAGATACGCAGTATTTT. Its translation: CASRPGGGPTDTQYF.

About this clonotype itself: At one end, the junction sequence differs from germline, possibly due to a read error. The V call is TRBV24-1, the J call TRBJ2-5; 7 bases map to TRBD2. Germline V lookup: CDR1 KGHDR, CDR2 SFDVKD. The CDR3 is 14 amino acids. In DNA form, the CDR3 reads TGTACCACCAGTGATGTGAGCGGGACAGAGACCCAGTACTTC. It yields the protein CTTSDVSGTETQYF.

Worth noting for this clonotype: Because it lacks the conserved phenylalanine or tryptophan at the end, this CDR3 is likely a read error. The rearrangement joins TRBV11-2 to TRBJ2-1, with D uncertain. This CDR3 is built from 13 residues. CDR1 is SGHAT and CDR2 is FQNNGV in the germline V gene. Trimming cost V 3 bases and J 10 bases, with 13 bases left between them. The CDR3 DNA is TGTGCCAGCAGCTTGAATGATGCCTACGAGCAGTTCCTC. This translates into CASSLNDAYEQFL.

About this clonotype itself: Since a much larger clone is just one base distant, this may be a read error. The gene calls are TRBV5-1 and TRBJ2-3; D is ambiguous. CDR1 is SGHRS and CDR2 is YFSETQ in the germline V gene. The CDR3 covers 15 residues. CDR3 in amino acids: CASSLGSGHTNTQYF. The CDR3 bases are TGCGCCAGCAGCTTGGGCTCTGGTCACACAAATACGCAGTATTTT.

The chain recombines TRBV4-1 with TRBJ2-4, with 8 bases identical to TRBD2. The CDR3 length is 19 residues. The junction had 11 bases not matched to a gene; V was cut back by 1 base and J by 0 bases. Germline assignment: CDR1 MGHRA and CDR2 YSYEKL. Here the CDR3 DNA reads TGCGCCAGCAGCCAAGGTTCGGGGGGGAGTAGCCCAGCCAAAAACATTCAGTACTTC. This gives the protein CASSQGSGGSSPAKNIQYF.